This TCR beta chain was obtained from a study of blood T cells in healthy people across ages. A J-beta primer mix and a sample-barcoded 5' primer were used in a second PCR of roughly 7 to 12 cycles. One entry per CDR3 protein results from TCRdb running MiXCR on the 5' RACE reads. The sample has 650,000 or so distinct CDR3 sequences, 45% to 60% seen once. In germline, CDR1 is LNHDA, CDR2 SQIVND (reference sequence). With 4 bases removed from V and 7 bases from J, the gap between germline ends came to 13 bases. CDR3 length: 14 amino acids. The chain combines TRBV19 with TRBJ2-2; no firm D call. The clonotype was recovered from a woman older than 75 in good health. The sample comprised blood. The CDR3 DNA is TGTGCCAGTAGTAGCGGCATCTCCTTCGGGGAGCTGTTTTTT. This encodes CASSSGISFGELFF.